This T cell receptor (beta chain) was recorded in a study of CD8 T cells in Susac syndrome. Random hexamers served to reverse transcribe roughly 0.5 to 1 ug RNA. TCRdb re-derived calls from the immunoSEQ multiplex PCR reads in MiXCR, one entry per CDR3 protein. The sample carries approximately 220,000 distinct CDR3 sequences, roughly 94% recorded once. V was pared by 6 bases and J by 2 bases, with 11 bases of the junction left unmatched. Germline V gene sequence: CDR1 SGHRS, CDR2 YFSETQ. CDR3 size: 16 residues. Comments on this clonotype: Its antigen is unidentified.

Study outcomes and limitations: The study's TCR sequencing and HLA analysis covered a relatively small number of individuals, and the study acknowledged this.

Specimen: CD4+ T cells from PBMCs. This TCR came from a human donor with multiple sclerosis. V and J are TRBV5-1 and TRBJ2-5; 9 bases line up with TRBD2. CDR3 amino acids: CASTSGSGGVQETQYF. The CDR3 DNA reads as TGCGCCAGCACCTCCGGTAGCGGGGGAGTACAAGAGACCCAGTACTTC.